These 27 T cell receptor beta chains were sequenced from one sample in a study of tumor-infiltrating T cells and Merkel cell polyomavirus. Study as a whole: The T cells studied were CD8+ and recognized the Merkel cell polyomavirus KLL epitope.

Assay: immunoSEQ multiplex PCR; the TCRdb copy retains only in-frame clones and omits some. In the table there are around 25,000 clones, about 85% of which are singletons. All patients' tumors stained robustly positive for Merkel cell polyomavirus Large T antigen by immunohistochemistry. The material sequenced was lymph node tissue. These receptors all stem from a man aged 45-65 years with Merkel cell carcinoma.

The genes are TRBV9 and TRBJ1-2; tentatively, D is TRBD1 (6 bases). The CDR3 sequence is 13 residues long. Germline CDR1 and CDR2: SGDLS and YYNGEE. Trimming stripped 0 bases from V and 8 bases from J, with 11 bases between. The CDR3 is CASSVDRVGGYTF. The CDR3 bases are TGTGCCAGCAGCGTAGACAGGGTTGGGGGCTACACCTTC.

This rearrangement joins TRBV5-1 to TRBJ2-2; no clear D gene. V lost 0 bases and J lost 1, with 7 bases in between. Per the germline V gene, CDR1 is SGHRS and CDR2 is YFSETQ. CDR3 length equals 15 residues. In DNA form, the CDR3 reads TGCGCCAGCAGCTTGGGCTCGGTGAACACCGGGGAGCTGTTTTTT. Translation: CASSLGSVNTGELFF.

The chain combines TRBV28 with TRBJ2-3; 9 bases match TRBD2. CDR3 length: 14 residues. The V segment lost 7 bases and the J segment 3 bases; nucleotides outside the gene matches: 5. Germline V gene sequence: CDR1 MDHEN, CDR2 SYDVKM. CDR3 sequence (DNA): TGTGCCAGCAAGGCGGGGGGGAATACAGATACGCAGTATTTT. Protein: CASKAGGNTDTQYF.

This clone was seen a few times. The chain recombines TRBV28 with TRBJ2-2; 7 bases align to TRBD1. The germline CDR1 and CDR2 sequences are MDHEN and SYDVKM. Trimming cost V 8 bases and J 5 bases; bases outside gene matches: 5. The CDR3 is 13 residues long. This CDR3 reads CASLRGRTGELFF. The CDR3 bases are TGTGCCAGCCTTAGGGGGCGAACCGGGGAGCTGTTTTTT.

The chain recombines TRBV6-4 with TRBJ1-4, with D unresolved. The ends were cut back, 5 bases at V and 5 bases at J, with 12 bases in the middle. CDR1 is MRHNA and CDR2 is SNTAGT in the germline V gene. This CDR3 region has 14 residues. CDR3 in amino acids: CASSSDTGNEKLFF. CDR3 DNA sequence: TGTGCCAGCAGTTCAGATACGGGGAATGAAAAACTGTTTTTT.

The J gene is TRBJ1-2, the V gene TRBV6-6, with D possibly matching TRBD1 (6 bases). V lost 4 bases, J lost 5 bases, and 11 bases lay in between. The CDR3 is 13 residues long. The germline gives CDR1 MNHNY, CDR2 SVGAGI (reference sequence). This chain's CDR3 is CASSSGTWYGYTF. CDR3 bases: TGTGCCAGCAGTTCCGGGACATGGTATGGCTACACCTTC.

The chain links TRBV4-1 to TRBJ2-3, with a weak D call TRBD2 (6 bases). V lost 0 bases, J lost 0 bases, and 13 bases lay in between. The CDR3 consists of 17 residues. The germline V gene encodes CDR1 MGHRA and CDR2 YSYEKL. CDR3 sequence: CASSQDPTSTSTDTQYF. For the CDR3, the DNA is TGCGCCAGCAGCCAAGACCCCACTAGCACTAGCACAGATACGCAGTATTTT.

J is TRBJ2-1 and V is TRBV6-4; 10 bases match TRBD2. With 1 base clipped from V and 3 bases from J, the junction kept 0 bases outside the gene matches. The CDR3 runs 15 residues. Germline CDR1 reads MRHNA; CDR2 reads SNTAGT. Here the CDR3 DNA reads TGTGCCAGCAGTGACTTAGCGGGAGGCTACAATGAGCAGTTCTTC. Translation gives CASSDLAGGYNEQFF.

The rearrangement uses TRBV19 and TRBJ2-3; tentative D call: TRBD1 (6 bases). The germline V gene has CDR1 LNHDA and CDR2 SQIVND (reference sequence). Trimming removed 6 bases from V and 4 bases from J, with 14 bases in between. This CDR3 comprises 14 residues. The CDR3 is CASRQGIVADTQYF. CDR3 coding DNA: TGTGCCAGTAGGCAGGGGATAGTCGCAGATACGCAGTATTTT.

The J gene is TRBJ2-1, the V gene TRBV7-9; 13 positions agree with TRBD2. The CDR3 sequence is 17 residues long. From germline, CDR1 is SEHNR and CDR2 FQNEAQ (reference sequence). V lost 6 bases to trimming and J lost 4 bases; unmatched junction nucleotides: 9. The CDR3 loop reads CASSWGGLAGSYNEQFF. CDR3 nucleotide sequence: TGTGCCAGCAGTTGGGGGGGACTAGCGGGATCATACAATGAGCAGTTCTTC.

Regarding this clone: The same CDR3 can be traced to other DNA sequences in this sample. The rearrangement uses TRBV15 and TRBJ2-2; TRBD1 aligns across 8 bases. The V gene end was trimmed by 9 bases and the J gene end by 2 bases; junction bases not matched to a gene: 2. The CDR3 runs to 13 residues. Germline lookup yields CDR1 LNHNV and CDR2 YYDKDF (reference sequence). The DNA of the CDR3 is TGTGCCACTGGACAGGGAAACACCGGGGAGCTGTTTTTT. This gives the protein CATGQGNTGELFF.

V and J are TRBV4-1 and TRBJ2-7; the match to TRBD1 covers 12 bases. Trimming removed 2 bases from V and 4 bases from J; junction bases left unmatched: 3. The CDR3 extends over 15 amino acids. Germline V gene lookup returns CDR1 MGHRA and CDR2 YSYEKL. CDR3 region: CASSQPGQGAYEQYF. As DNA, the CDR3 is TGCGCCAGCAGCCAACCGGGACAGGGGGCTTACGAGCAGTACTTC.

J is TRBJ1-2 and V is TRBV27; D unresolved. The CDR3 totals 14 residues. Germline loops: CDR1 MNHEY, CDR2 SMNVEV (reference sequence). Trimming stripped 6 bases from V and 0 bases from J, with 11 bases between. This chain's CDR3 is CASRRETTNYGYTF. CDR3 coding DNA: TGTGCCAGCAGAAGAGAGACTACTAACTATGGCTACACCTTC.

This chain connects TRBV7-6 to TRBJ2-7; D remains ambiguous. The CDR3 sequence is 13 residues long. The germline V gene encodes CDR1 SGHVS and CDR2 FNYEAQ. Trimming left V 1 base short and J 6 bases short, with 10 bases between. The CDR3 sequence: CASSLGARSEQYF. DNA of the CDR3: TGTGCCAGCAGCTTAGGAGCGCGCTCCGAGCAGTACTTC.

The rearrangement links TRBV7-6 to TRBJ1-4; tentatively, D is TRBD1 (5 bases). V lost 1 base, J lost 5 bases, and 8 bases lay in between. The germline CDR1 and CDR2 sequences are SGHVS and FNYEAQ. The CDR3 is made up of 14 amino acids. This CDR3 reads CASSLVQGNEKLFF. The DNA for the CDR3 is TGTGCCAGCAGCTTAGTCCAGGGAAATGAAAAACTGTTTTTT.

The J gene is TRBJ2-1, the V gene TRBV28, with D unresolved. The CDR3 is 14 amino acids. V lost 8 bases, J lost 4 bases, and 15 bases lay in between. From germline, CDR1 is MDHEN and CDR2 SYDVKM. CDR3 protein: CASGERLAYNEQFF. Here the CDR3 DNA reads TGTGCCAGCGGTGAGCGCCTGGCTTACAATGAGCAGTTCTTC.

This sequence joins TRBV5-1 and TRBJ2-2; a weak D match, TRBD2 (6 bases). This CDR3 region has 16 residues. Per germline, CDR1 SGHRS and CDR2 YFSETQ. V was cut by 0 bases and J by 2 bases, with 11 bases left in between. The CDR3 here is CASSLAVGGNTGELFF. In DNA, the CDR3 is TGCGCCAGCAGCTTGGCCGTGGGAGGTAACACCGGGGAGCTGTTTTTT.

The rearrangement uses TRBV4-3 and TRBJ2-3; TRBD2 aligns across 12 bases. CDR1 LGHNA and CDR2 YSLEER come from the germline V gene. Trimming took 3 bases from V and 5 from J; bases not matched to a gene: 6. This CDR3 contains 16 residues. The CDR3 reads CASSHLLAGGIDTQYF. CDR3 DNA: TGCGCCAGCAGCCACCTACTAGCGGGGGGAATAGATACGCAGTATTTT.

V gene TRBV2 combines with J gene TRBJ1-2; D is undetermined. The V gene lost 5 bases and the J gene lost 0 bases, with 7 bases spanning the gap. Looked up from germline, CDR1 is SNHLY and CDR2 is FYNNEI. CDR3 size: 13 residues. The CDR3 DNA is TGTGCCAGCAGTTACACACCTAACTATGGCTACACCTTC. It translates to CASSYTPNYGYTF.

The V and J genes are TRBV11-2 and TRBJ2-7; 8 nucleotides match TRBD2. Germline CDR1 SGHAT, CDR2 FQNNGV. The J segment lost 1 base and the V segment lost 0 bases, leaving 2 bases of the junction unmatched. This CDR3 is 15 amino acids long. The CDR3 bases are TGTGCCAGCAGCTTAGATACGGGAGGGTCCTACGAGCAGTACTTC. Translation: CASSLDTGGSYEQYF.

The CDR3 is CASSRGQGAYNEQFF. CDR3 nucleotide sequence: TGTGCCAGCAGCCGAGGACAGGGGGCCTACAATGAGCAGTTCTTC. The V call is TRBV5-5, the J call TRBJ2-1, with 10 bases fitting TRBD1. This CDR3 contains 15 residues. V was pared by 4 bases and J by 2 bases, with 3 bases of the junction left unmatched. Per germline, CDR1 SGHKS and CDR2 YYEKEE (reference sequence).

The rearrangement links TRBV6-5 to TRBJ1-2, with 9 bases matching TRBD1. CDR1 is MNHEY and CDR2 is SVGAGI in the germline V gene. With V trimmed by 7 bases and J by 2 bases, 5 bases remained unmatched. The CDR3 has 14 residues. CDR3: CASIRGQGNYGYTF. The DNA of the CDR3 is TGTGCCAGCATCCGAGGACAGGGGAACTATGGCTACACCTTC.

The chain uses TRBV6-5 and TRBJ2-7; the match to TRBD1 covers 11 bases. J lost 6 bases, V lost 6 bases, and 7 bases had no gene match. This CDR3 region has 14 residues. Looked up from germline, CDR1 is MNHEY and CDR2 is SVGAGI. The CDR3 protein is CASRRTGGLGEQYF. CDR3 nucleotides: TGTGCCAGCAGGCGGACAGGGGGCCTCGGCGAGCAGTACTTC.

The chain has TRBV7-8 and TRBJ2-7; TRBD1 matches at 7 bases. Germline V gives CDR1 SGHVS, CDR2 FQNEAQ. The CDR3 has 16 amino acids. The V gene end was trimmed by 5 bases and the J gene end by 2 bases; junction bases not matched to a gene: 12. In nucleotides, the CDR3 is TGTGCCAGCAGCCCTCTCTCCGGGACAGCAACCTACGAGCAGTACTTC. Amino acid sequence: CASSPLSGTATYEQYF.

The chain carries TRBV14 and TRBJ2-1, with TRBD2 identical over 9 bases. This CDR3 has 15 amino acids. The V segment lost 6 bases and the J segment 8 bases; nucleotides outside the gene matches: 11. In germline, CDR1 is SGHDN, CDR2 FVKESK. The CDR3 DNA follows: TGTGCCAGCAGGGACTTTGCGGGAGGGCCGGATGAGCAGTTCTTC. It is translated as CASRDFAGGPDEQFF. The entire variable domain, with the rest obtained from reference TRBV14 and TRBJ2-1, is as follows: EAGVTQFPSHSVIEKGQTVTLRCDPISGHDNLYWYRRVMGKEIKFLLHFVKESKQDESGMPNNRFLAERTGGTYSTLKVQPAELEDSGVYFCASRDFAGGPDEQFFGPGTRLTVL.

The chain recombines TRBV2 with TRBJ1-4, with D perhaps TRBD1 (5 bases). Between the trimmed V and J ends, which lost 2 bases and 3 bases, there was a span of 10 bases. The V gene's germline CDR1 is SNHLY and CDR2 FYNNEI. This CDR3 has 15 amino acids. The CDR3: CASSEMGGANEKLFF. In DNA form, the CDR3 reads TGTGCCAGCAGTGAAATGGGGGGAGCTAATGAAAAACTGTTTTTT.

This chain connects TRBV5-1 to TRBJ2-5; D is unclear. Germline V gives CDR1 SGHRS, CDR2 YFSETQ. The CDR3 is 13 residues long. Deletions cut 2 bases from V and 4 bases from J, with 9 bases between. CDR3 amino acids: CASSFSGSETQYF. CDR3 nucleotides: TGCGCCAGCAGCTTCTCGGGTTCAGAGACCCAGTACTTC.